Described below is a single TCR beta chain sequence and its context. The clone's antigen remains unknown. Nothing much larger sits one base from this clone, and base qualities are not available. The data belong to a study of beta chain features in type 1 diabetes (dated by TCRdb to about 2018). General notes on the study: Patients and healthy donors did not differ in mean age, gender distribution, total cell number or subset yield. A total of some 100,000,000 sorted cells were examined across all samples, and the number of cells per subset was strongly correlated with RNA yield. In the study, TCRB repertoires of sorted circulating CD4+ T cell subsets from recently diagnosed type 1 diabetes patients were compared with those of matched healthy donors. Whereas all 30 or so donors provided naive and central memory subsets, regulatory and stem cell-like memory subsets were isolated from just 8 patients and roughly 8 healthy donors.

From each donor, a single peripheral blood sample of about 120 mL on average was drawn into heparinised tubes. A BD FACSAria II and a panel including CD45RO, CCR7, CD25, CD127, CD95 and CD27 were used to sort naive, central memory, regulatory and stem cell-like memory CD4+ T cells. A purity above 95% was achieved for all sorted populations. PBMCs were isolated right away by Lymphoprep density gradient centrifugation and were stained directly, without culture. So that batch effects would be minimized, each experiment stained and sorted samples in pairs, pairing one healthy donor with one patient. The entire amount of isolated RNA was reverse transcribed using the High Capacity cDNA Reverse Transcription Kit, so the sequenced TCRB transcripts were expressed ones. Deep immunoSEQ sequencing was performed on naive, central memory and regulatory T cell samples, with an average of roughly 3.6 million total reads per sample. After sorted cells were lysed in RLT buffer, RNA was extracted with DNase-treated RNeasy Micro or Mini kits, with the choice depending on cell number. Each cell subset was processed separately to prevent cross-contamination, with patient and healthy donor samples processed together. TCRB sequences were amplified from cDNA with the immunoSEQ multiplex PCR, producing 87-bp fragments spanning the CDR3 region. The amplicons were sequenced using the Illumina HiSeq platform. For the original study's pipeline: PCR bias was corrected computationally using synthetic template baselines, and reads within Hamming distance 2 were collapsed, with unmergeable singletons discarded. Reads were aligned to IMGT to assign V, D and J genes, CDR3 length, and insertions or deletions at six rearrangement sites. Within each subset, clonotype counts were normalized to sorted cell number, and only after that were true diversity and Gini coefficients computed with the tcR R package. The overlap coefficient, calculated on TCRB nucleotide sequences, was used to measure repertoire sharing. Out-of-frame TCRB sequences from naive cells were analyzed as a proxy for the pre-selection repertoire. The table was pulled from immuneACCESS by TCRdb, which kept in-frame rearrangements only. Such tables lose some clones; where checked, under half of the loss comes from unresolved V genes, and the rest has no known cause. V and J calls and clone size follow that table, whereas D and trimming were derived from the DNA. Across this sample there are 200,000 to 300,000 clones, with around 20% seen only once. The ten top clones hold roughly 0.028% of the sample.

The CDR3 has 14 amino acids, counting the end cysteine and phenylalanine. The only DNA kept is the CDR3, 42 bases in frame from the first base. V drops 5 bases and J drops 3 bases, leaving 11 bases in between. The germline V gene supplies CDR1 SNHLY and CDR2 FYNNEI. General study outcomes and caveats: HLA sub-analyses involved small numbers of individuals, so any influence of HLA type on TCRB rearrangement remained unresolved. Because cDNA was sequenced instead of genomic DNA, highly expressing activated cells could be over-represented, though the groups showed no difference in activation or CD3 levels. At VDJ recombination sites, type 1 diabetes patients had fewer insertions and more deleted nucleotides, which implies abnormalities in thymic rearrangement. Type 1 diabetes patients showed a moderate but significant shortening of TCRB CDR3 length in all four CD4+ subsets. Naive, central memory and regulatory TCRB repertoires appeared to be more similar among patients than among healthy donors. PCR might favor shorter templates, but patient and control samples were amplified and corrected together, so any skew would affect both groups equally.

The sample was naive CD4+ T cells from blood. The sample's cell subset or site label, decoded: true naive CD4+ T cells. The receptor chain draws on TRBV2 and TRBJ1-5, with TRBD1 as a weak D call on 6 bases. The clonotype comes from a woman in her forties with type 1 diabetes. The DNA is TGTGCCAGCAGTCCGGACAGCACCAATCAGCCCCAGCATTTT. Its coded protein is CASSPDSTNQPQHF. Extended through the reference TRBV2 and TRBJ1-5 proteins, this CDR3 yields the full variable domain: EPEVTQTPSHQVTQMGQEVILRCVPISNHLYFYWYRQILGQKVEFLVSFYNNEISEKSEIFDDQFSVERPDGSNFTLKIRSTKLEDSAMYFCASSPDSTNQPQHFGDGTRLSIL.